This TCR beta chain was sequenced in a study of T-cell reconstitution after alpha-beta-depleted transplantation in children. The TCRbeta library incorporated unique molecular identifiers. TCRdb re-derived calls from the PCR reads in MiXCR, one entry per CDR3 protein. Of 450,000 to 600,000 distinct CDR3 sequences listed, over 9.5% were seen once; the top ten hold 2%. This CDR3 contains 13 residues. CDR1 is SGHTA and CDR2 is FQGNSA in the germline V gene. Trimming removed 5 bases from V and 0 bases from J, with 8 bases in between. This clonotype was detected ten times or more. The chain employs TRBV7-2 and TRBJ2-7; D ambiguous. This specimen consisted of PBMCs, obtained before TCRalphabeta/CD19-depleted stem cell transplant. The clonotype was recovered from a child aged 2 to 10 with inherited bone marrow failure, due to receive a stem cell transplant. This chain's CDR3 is CASSPRPSYEQYF. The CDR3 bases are TGTGCCAGCAGCCCAAGACCCTCCTACGAGCAGTACTTC.